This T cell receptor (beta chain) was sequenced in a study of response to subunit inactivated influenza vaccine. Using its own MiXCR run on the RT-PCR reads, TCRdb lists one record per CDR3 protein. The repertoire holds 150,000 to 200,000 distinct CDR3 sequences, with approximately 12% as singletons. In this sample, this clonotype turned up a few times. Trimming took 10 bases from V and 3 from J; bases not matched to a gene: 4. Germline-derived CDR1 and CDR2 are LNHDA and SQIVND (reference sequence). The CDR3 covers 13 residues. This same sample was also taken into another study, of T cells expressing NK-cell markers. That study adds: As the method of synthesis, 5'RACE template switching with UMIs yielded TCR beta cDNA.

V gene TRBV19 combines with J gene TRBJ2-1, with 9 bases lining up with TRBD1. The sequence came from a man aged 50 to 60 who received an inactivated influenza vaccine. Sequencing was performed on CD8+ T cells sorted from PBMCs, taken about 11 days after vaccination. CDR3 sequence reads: CATTGGVYNEQFF. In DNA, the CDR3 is TGTGCCACAACAGGGGGCGTCTACAATGAGCAGTTCTTC.